This T cell receptor beta chain was captured in a study of cytomegalovirus exposure and HLA in healthy donors. Study findings and constraints: Earlier analysis yielded a pattern in which most TCR beta V segments were productive about 87% or about 30% of the time.

V lost 9 bases to trimming and J lost 4 bases, with 12 bases between them. The CDR3 is 13 amino acids. CDR1 is WSHSY, CDR2 SAAADI, per germline. A multiplex PCR was run with 60 Vbeta primers and 13 Jbeta primers. Sequencing used immunoSEQ multiplex PCR; TCRdb keeps in-frame clones, though not all of them. The profile shows 150,000 to 200,000 clones, 60% to 80% of them singletons. This clone was counted only a few times. No antigen is known for it. This chain connects TRBV10-2 to TRBJ2-2; D is undetermined. This TCR was recovered from a man aged 18 to 29 in good health and CMV-seropositive. Source material: PBMCs. The CDR3 spells CASWLPSTGELFF. The CDR3 DNA reads as TGCGCCAGTTGGTTGCCGAGCACCGGGGAGCTGTTTTTT.